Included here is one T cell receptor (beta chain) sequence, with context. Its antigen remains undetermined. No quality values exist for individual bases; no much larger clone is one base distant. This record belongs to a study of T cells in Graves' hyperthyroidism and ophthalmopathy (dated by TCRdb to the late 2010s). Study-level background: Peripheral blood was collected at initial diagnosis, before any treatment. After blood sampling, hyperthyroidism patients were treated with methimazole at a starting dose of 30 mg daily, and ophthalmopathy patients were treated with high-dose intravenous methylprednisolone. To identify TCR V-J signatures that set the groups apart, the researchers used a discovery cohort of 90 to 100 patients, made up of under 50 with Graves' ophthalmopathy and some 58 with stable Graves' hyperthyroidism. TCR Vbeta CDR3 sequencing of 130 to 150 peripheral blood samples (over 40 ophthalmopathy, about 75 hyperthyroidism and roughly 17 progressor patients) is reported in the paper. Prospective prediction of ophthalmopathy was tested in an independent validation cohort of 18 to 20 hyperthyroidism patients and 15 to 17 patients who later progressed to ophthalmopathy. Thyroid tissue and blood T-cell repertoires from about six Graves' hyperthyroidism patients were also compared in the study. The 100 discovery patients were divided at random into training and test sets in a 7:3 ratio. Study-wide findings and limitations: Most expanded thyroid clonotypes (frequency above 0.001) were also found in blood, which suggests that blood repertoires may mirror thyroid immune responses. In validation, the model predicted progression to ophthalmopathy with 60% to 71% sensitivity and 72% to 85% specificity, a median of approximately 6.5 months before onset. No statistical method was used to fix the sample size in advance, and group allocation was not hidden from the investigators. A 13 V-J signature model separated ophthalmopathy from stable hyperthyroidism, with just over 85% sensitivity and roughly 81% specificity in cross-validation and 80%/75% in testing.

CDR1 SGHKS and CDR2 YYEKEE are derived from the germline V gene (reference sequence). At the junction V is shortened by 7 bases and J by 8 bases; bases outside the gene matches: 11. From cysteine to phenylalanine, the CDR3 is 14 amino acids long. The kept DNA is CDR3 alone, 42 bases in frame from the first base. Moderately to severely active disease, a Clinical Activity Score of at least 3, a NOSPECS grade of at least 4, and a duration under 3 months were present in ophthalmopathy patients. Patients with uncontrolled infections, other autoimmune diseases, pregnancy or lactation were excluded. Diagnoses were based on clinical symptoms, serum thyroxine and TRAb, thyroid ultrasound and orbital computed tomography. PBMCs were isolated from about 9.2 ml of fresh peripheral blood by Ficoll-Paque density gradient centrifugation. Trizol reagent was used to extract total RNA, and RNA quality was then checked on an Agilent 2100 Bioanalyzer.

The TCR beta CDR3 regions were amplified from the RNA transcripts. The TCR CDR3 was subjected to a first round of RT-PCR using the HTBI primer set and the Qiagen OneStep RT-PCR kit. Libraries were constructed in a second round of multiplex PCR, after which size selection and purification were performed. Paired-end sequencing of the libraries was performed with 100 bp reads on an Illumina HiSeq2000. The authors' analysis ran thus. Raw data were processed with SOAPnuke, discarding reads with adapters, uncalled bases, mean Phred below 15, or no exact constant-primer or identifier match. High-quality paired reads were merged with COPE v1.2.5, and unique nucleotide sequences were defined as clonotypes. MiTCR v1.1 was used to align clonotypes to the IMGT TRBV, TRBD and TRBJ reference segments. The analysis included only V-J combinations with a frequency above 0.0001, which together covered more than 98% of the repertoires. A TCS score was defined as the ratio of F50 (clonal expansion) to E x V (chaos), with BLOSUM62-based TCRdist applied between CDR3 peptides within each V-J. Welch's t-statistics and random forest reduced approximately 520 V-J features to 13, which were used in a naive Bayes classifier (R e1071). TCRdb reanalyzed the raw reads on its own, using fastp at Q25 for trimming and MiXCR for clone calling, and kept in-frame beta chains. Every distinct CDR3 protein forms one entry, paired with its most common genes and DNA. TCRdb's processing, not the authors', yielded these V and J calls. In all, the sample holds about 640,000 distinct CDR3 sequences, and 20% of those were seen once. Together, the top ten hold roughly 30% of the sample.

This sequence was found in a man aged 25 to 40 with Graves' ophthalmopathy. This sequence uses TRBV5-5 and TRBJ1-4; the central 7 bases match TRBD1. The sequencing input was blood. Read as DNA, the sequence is TGTGCCAGCCTCACCGACAGGGTTGACGAAAAACTGTTTTTT. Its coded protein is CASLTDRVDEKLFF.